These 26 T cell receptor beta chains came from one sample sequenced in a study of blood T cell repertoires in COVID-19. Sequencing used immunoSEQ multiplex PCR; TCRdb keeps in-frame clones, though not all of them. The profile shows approximately 220,000 clones, 80% to 90% of them singletons. Sequences were obtained from peripheral blood. Receptors originate from a woman between 45 and 60 years old with acute or convalescent COVID-19.

V gene TRBV19 combines with J gene TRBJ2-6; 7 nucleotides agree with TRBD1. Trimming took 7 bases from V and 1 from J; bases not matched to a gene: 10. Germline V gives CDR1 LNHDA, CDR2 SQIVND (reference sequence). The CDR3 extends over 17 amino acids. The CDR3 DNA sequence: TGTGCCAGTAACAGGGGACCCTTTTTTTCTGGGGCCAACGTCCTGACTTTC. Protein: CASNRGPFFSGANVLTF.

The chain uses TRBV24-1 and TRBJ1-5; the match to TRBD1 covers 7 bases. J gave up 3 bases and V 7 bases, and 2 bases lay outside the gene matches. Per the germline V gene, CDR1 is KGHDR and CDR2 is SFDVKD. This CDR3 is built from 13 residues. The CDR3 bases are TGTGCCACCAGGGGACAGCCCAATCAGCCCCAGCATTTT. Translating gives CATRGQPNQPQHF.

This chain links TRBV3-1 (or the pseudogene TRBV3-2) with TRBJ2-4; the match to TRBD2 covers 7 bases. The CDR3 length is 13 residues. Germline CDR1 and CDR2: LGHDT and YNNKEL (reference sequence). Unmatched junction bases numbered 1, after V lost 1 base and J lost 7 bases. The CDR3 loop is CASSQGRGNIQYF. DNA for the CDR3: TGTGCCAGCAGCCAAGGGCGGGGGAACATTCAGTACTTC.

This clone was counted a few times. V usage is TRBV2 and J usage is TRBJ1-3; 7 positions match TRBD1. Trimming at V came to 9 bases and at J to 0 bases, leaving 8 bases not matched to a gene. The CDR3 has 15 residues. Germline V gene data show CDR1 as SNHLY and CDR2 as FYNNEI. The CDR3 loop reads CARGAGQSSGNTIYF. The CDR3 region has the DNA TGTGCCAGAGGGGCGGGACAGAGCTCTGGAAACACCATATATTTT. The full variable domain, rest sourced from reference TRBV2 and TRBJ1-3, is EPEVTQTPSHQVTQMGQEVILRCVPISNHLYFYWYRQILGQKVEFLVSFYNNEISEKSEIFDDQFSVERPDGSNFTLKIRSTKLEDSAMYFCARGAGQSSGNTIYFGEGSWLTVV.

This clone was recorded only once. The V and J genes are TRBV14 and TRBJ2-2, with a weak D call TRBD1 (7 bases). The length of the CDR3 is 16 residues. Trimming removed 1 base from V and 0 bases from J, with 9 bases in between. Germline V gene lookup returns CDR1 SGHDN and CDR2 FVKESK. CDR3 loop: CASSQARGANTGELFF. CDR3 nucleotide sequence: TGTGCCAGCAGCCAAGCCAGGGGGGCGAACACCGGGGAGCTGTTTTTT.

This chain joins TRBV29-1 and TRBJ2-7, with D possibly being TRBD2 (6 bases). CDR3 size: 12 residues. V was clipped by 5 bases and J by 2 bases, with 10 bases between them. Germline CDR1 SQVTM, CDR2 ANQGSEA. The CDR3: CSVRGGTYEQYF. In nucleotides, the CDR3 is TGCAGCGTTAGGGGAGGAACCTACGAGCAGTACTTC.

The chain joins TRBV12-3 or TRBV12-4 to TRBJ2-2, with TRBD2 as a possible D gene (5 bases). Between the trimmed V and J ends, which lost 7 bases and 6 bases, there was a span of 12 bases. CDR3 size: 13 residues. Written as DNA, the CDR3 is TGTGCCAGCAAGGACTTAAGGTCCGGGGAGCTGTTTTTT. It is translated as CASKDLRSGELFF.

This sequence joins TRBV5-5 and TRBJ1-4; 7 nucleotides align to TRBD1. Trimming removed 4 bases from V and 5 bases from J; junction bases left unmatched: 8. Germline V CDR1 and CDR2: SGHKS, YYEKEE (reference sequence). CDR3 length: 15 amino acids. CDR3 amino acids: CASSHGRGRNEKLFF. The CDR3 DNA reads TGTGCCAGCAGCCACGGAAGGGGGCGGAATGAAAAACTGTTTTTT.

The rearrangement joins TRBV28 to TRBJ2-4; 8 bases agree with TRBD1. Germline loops: CDR1 MDHEN, CDR2 SYDVKM. CDR3 length equals 15 residues. Trimming cost V 5 bases and J 9 bases; bases outside gene matches: 12. CDR3 coding DNA: TGTGCCAGCAGTAGGGACAGGTCGAGGTTGGGCATTCAGTACTTC. Translating gives CASSRDRSRLGIQYF.

This clone turned up a few times. The chain uses TRBV4-2 and TRBJ2-7, with TRBD1 matching over 9 bases. J gave up 4 bases and V 5 bases, and 6 bases lay outside the gene matches. The length of the CDR3 is 14 residues. Germline-derived CDR1 and CDR2 are LGHNA and YNFKEQ. The CDR3 sequence is CASSDRTGAYEQYF. CDR3 coding DNA: TGTGCCAGCAGCGACCGGACAGGGGCGTACGAGCAGTACTTC.

This clone came up once. This chain connects TRBV2 to TRBJ1-2; the match to TRBD1 covers 8 bases. The V gene's germline CDR1 is SNHLY and CDR2 FYNNEI. The J segment lost 6 bases and the V segment lost 10 bases, leaving 4 bases of the junction unmatched. The CDR3 runs 11 residues. CDR3 sequence: CATWTGNGYTF. For the CDR3, the DNA is TGTGCCACTTGGACAGGGAATGGCTACACCTTC.

The chain carries TRBV19 and TRBJ2-1; tentatively, D is TRBD2 (5 bases). The CDR3 extends over 16 amino acids. Germline V gene sequence: CDR1 LNHDA, CDR2 SQIVND (reference sequence). With 0 bases removed from V and 7 bases from J, the gap between germline ends came to 16 bases. This CDR3 reads CASSIDPGSSGNEQFF. The CDR3 DNA is TGTGCCAGTAGTATAGACCCGGGCAGCTCGGGGAATGAGCAGTTCTTC.

V usage is TRBV10-3 and J usage is TRBJ2-3; 10 bases are shared with TRBD2. CDR3 length equals 16 residues. The germline V gene encodes CDR1 ENHRY and CDR2 SYGVKD. V was pared by 6 bases and J by 3 bases, with 9 bases of the junction left unmatched. CDR3 bases: TGTGCCATCAGCCAACTCCAAGCGGGAGGGACAGATACGCAGTATTTT. Translated: CAISQLQAGGTDTQYF.

The chain is built from TRBV6-1 and TRBJ2-5; 10 bases are a match to TRBD2. This CDR3 spans 18 amino acids. Germline V CDR1 and CDR2: MNHNS, SASEGT. V shed 1 base, J shed 5 bases, and the junction held 13 bases outside the gene matches. The CDR3 region is CASSEGAGGPLGLETQYF. CDR3 in DNA: TGTGCCAGCAGTGAAGGAGCGGGAGGGCCGTTGGGTTTGGAGACCCAGTACTTC.

V is TRBV24-1 and J is TRBJ2-5; tentatively, D is TRBD1 (5 bases). CDR3 size: 17 residues. The V gene lost 3 bases and the J gene lost 3 bases, with 19 bases spanning the gap. Germline V lookup: CDR1 KGHDR, CDR2 SFDVKD. In DNA, the CDR3 is TGTGCCACCAGTGATCCCCGACCAACAGGCCGAGAAGAGACCCAGTACTTC. Translated: CATSDPRPTGREETQYF.

The CDR3 reads CASSSPSGSGELFF. The CDR3 region has the DNA TGTGCCAGCAGCTCCCCTAGCGGGAGCGGGGAGCTGTTTTTT. The V and J genes are TRBV5-4 and TRBJ2-2; TRBD2 matches 10 bases. CDR1 is SGHNT, CDR2 YYREEE, per germline (reference sequence). Losses at the gene ends were 3 bases for V and 7 bases for J; bases not matched to a gene: 3. The CDR3 sequence is 14 residues long.

The J gene is TRBJ2-7, the V gene TRBV12-3 or TRBV12-4; unclear D gene. V was clipped by 4 bases and J by 4 bases, with 8 bases between them. There are 12 residues in the CDR3. This chain's CDR3 is CASSSGLYEQYF. In DNA form, the CDR3 reads TGTGCCAGCAGTTCCGGGTTATACGAGCAGTACTTC.

The chain has TRBV12-3 or TRBV12-4 and TRBJ2-7; no definite D call. The V and J ends lost 2 bases and 6 bases respectively, with 8 bases between them. The CDR3 totals 12 residues. The CDR3 loop reads CASSLSEREQYF. Written as DNA, the CDR3 is TGTGCCAGCAGTTTATCCGAGCGCGAGCAGTACTTC.

The chain employs TRBV25-1 and TRBJ2-7, with D hard to call. CDR1 is MGHDK and CDR2 is SYGVNS in the germline V gene. Deletions cut 0 bases from V and 5 bases from J, with 14 bases between. This CDR3 is 15 amino acids long. This CDR3 reads CASSEYKGMRNEQYF. CDR3 DNA: TGTGCCAGCAGTGAATATAAAGGTATGAGGAACGAGCAGTACTTC.

This chain connects TRBV2 to TRBJ2-5; 7 nucleotides line up with TRBD2. Trimming removed 4 bases from V and 1 base from J; junction bases left unmatched: 6. CDR3 length: 15 residues. Germline CDR1 is SNHLY and CDR2 is FYNNEI. The CDR3 bases are TGTGCCAGCAGTGGGGAGGGGAAGGGCCAAGAGACCCAGTACTTC. Translated, it gives CASSGEGKGQETQYF. Variable domain in full (rest from reference TRBV2 and TRBJ2-5): EPEVTQTPSHQVTQMGQEVILRCVPISNHLYFYWYRQILGQKVEFLVSFYNNEISEKSEIFDDQFSVERPDGSNFTLKIRSTKLEDSAMYFCASSGEGKGQETQYFGPGTRLLVL.

The rearrangement links TRBV19 to TRBJ2-7; 8 bases are shared with TRBD2. This CDR3 has 15 residues. J was trimmed by 3 bases and V by 3 bases; bases with no gene match: 7. CDR1 and CDR2 (germline): LNHDA, SQIVND (reference sequence). The CDR3 DNA follows: TGTGCCAGTAGTATGAGTCTAGCGGGTAGCTACGAGCAGTACTTC. This sequence encodes CASSMSLAGSYEQYF.

V usage is TRBV7-2 and J usage is TRBJ2-7; D unresolved. Germline V gene lookup returns CDR1 SGHTA and CDR2 FQGNSA. V lost 5 bases to trimming and J lost 2 bases, with 7 bases between them. The CDR3 totals 12 residues. CDR3 amino acids: CASSLSTYEQYF. The CDR3, as DNA: TGTGCCAGCAGCCTCAGTACCTACGAGCAGTACTTC.

DNA for the CDR3: TGTGCCAGCAGCCCCAGGGAGGCCCGAGGGGAGACCCAGTACTTC. This encodes CASSPREARGETQYF. The chain employs TRBV7-9 and TRBJ2-5; possible D gene TRBD2, 6 bases. V dropped 5 bases and J dropped 5 bases, with 18 bases sitting between them. This CDR3 spans 15 amino acids. In germline, CDR1 is SEHNR, CDR2 FQNEAQ (reference sequence).

Notes on this clone: At the DNA level, this CDR3 is encoded by other sequences in the same sample as well. V usage is TRBV27 and J usage is TRBJ1-5, with 9 bases that match TRBD1. The CDR3 totals 14 residues. With 8 bases clipped from V and 2 bases from J, the junction kept 4 bases outside the gene matches. Germline V gene data show CDR1 as MNHEY and CDR2 as SMNVEV (reference sequence). CDR3 nucleotides: TGTGCCAGCGGATGGACAGGGGGCAATCAGCCCCAGCATTTT. Protein product: CASGWTGGNQPQHF.

The chain carries TRBV5-1 and TRBJ2-1; 7 nucleotides align to TRBD2. CDR1 is SGHRS and CDR2 is YFSETQ in the germline V gene. The CDR3 runs to 16 residues. Germline trimming cut 3 bases from V and 9 bases from J; bases unmatched to any gene: 15. As DNA, the CDR3 is TGCGCCAGCAGCTCCCAGACTAGCCTTCTCGAGGGTGAGCAGTTCTTC. It translates to CASSSQTSLLEGEQFF.

The V call is TRBV19, the J call TRBJ1-5; TRBD1 aligns across 9 bases. The CDR3 covers 16 residues. In germline, CDR1 is LNHDA, CDR2 SQIVND (reference sequence). Losses at the gene ends were 4 bases for V and 5 bases for J; bases not matched to a gene: 9. In DNA form, the CDR3 reads TGTGCCAGTAGTAGCGTACCGGGACAGGGCGATCAGCCCCAGCATTTT. Protein sequence: CASSSVPGQGDQPQHF.